The clone carrying this TCR beta chain was observed at least ten times. No antigen is known for it. Clinical symptoms and serum thyroxine were used for diagnosis; TRAb, thyroid ultrasound and orbital computed tomography were also relied on. Someone took the PBMCs out of around 10 ml of fresh peripheral blood. Trimming pared 6 bases from V and 5 bases from J, leaving 17 bases between. This CDR3 spans 14 amino acids. Germline V gives CDR1 SGHRS, CDR2 YFSETQ. This sample is drawn from a study of Graves' ophthalmopathy and Graves' hyperthyroidism. As for the study in general: Samples of peripheral blood were obtained at initial diagnosis, prior to treatment of any kind.

Study findings and constraints: Blood samples also showed most expanded thyroid clonotypes exceeding 0.001 frequency.

Amplification from RNA transcripts yielded the TCR beta CDR3 regions. RT-PCR with HTBI primers came first, then second-round multiplex PCR. One entry per CDR3 protein, called by TCRdb with MiXCR from the multiplex PCR reads. In the table there are about 380,000 distinct CDR3 sequences, approximately 15% of which are singletons. Sequenced input: peripheral blood. The receptor's source is a woman aged 18 to 35 with stable Graves' hyperthyroidism. This chain links TRBV5-1 with TRBJ1-1, with D tentatively TRBD1 (5 bases). The CDR3 here is CASNLGPRETEAFF. For the CDR3, the DNA is TGCGCCAGCAACCTGGGACCTCGGGAGACTGAAGCTTTCTTT.